The rows below give T cell receptor beta chains drawn from one sample of a study of spatial heterogeneity in lung cancer. TCRdb reprocessed the 5' RACE reads with MiXCR, giving one entry per CDR3 protein. Of 7,600 or so distinct CDR3 sequences in the sample, about 6.7% were seen once. The sequences come from PBMCs, collected at surgery. The source is a male donor with early-stage non-small cell lung cancer. Both conserved end residues are part of each CDR3. D genes are given only for firm matches. A row's size may be missing; if present it is once, few, many or a size class.

D gene	clone size	V gene	J gene	CDR3 protein	CDR3 DNA
.	few	TRBV28	TRBJ2-7	CASQRTAYEQYF	TGTGCCAGTCAGCGGACCGCCTACGAGCAGTACTTC
TRBD2	many	TRBV19	TRBJ2-5	CATVTSGSQETQYF	TGTGCCACCGTAACTAGCGGATCTCAAGAGACCCAGTACTTC
.	few	TRBV5-1	TRBJ2-5	CASSLPLTLPGQETQYF	TGCGCCAGCAGCTTGCCCCTGACTCTTCCGGGCCAAGAGACCCAGTACTTC
TRBD1	medium-sized	TRBV5-1	TRBJ2-1	CASSFGQVRNEQFF	TGCGCCAGCAGCTTCGGACAGGTCAGGAATGAGCAGTTCTTC
TRBD1	many	TRBV6-2/TRBV6-3	TRBJ1-6	CASRTLDREGSPLHF	TGTGCCAGCAGGACCCTGGACAGGGAAGGTTCACCCCTCCACTTT
.	many	TRBV20-1	TRBJ2-5	CSAPGELWVGTQYF	TGCAGTGCTCCAGGGGAACTTTGGGTAGGGACCCAGTACTTC
.	.	TRBV4-1	TRBJ2-5	CASSQDQSAEGETQYF	TGCGCCAGCAGCCAAGATCAGTCCGCCGAGGGAGAGACCCAGTACTTC
TRBD2	many	TRBV3-1	TRBJ2-7	CASSPPGLAGGPPTF	TGTGCCAGCAGCCCACCCGGACTAGCGGGAGGGCCCCCTACCTTC
.	many	TRBV7-7	TRBJ2-1	CASSPRWPLDGNEQFF	TGTGCCAGCAGCCCGAGATGGCCTCTAGATGGGAATGAGCAGTTCTTC
TRBD1	many	TRBV2	TRBJ2-6	CASSTGTGGANVLTF	TGTGCCAGCAGTACCGGGACAGGGGGGGCCAACGTCCTGACTTTC
TRBD1	many	TRBV28	TRBJ1-1	CASSSGGQANTEAFF	TGTGCCAGCAGTTCGGGGGGACAGGCGAACACTGAAGCTTTCTTT
TRBD2	few	TRBV11-2	TRBJ2-2	CASSLDLVAGDTGELFF	TGTGCCAGCAGCTTAGATCTAGTAGCGGGGGACACCGGGGAGCTGTTTTTT
.	medium-sized	TRBV29-1	TRBJ1-1	CSVSGGTEAFF	TGCAGCGTGTCGGGGGGCACTGAAGCTTTCTTT
TRBD1	many	TRBV10-2	TRBJ1-1	CASKSGQANTEAFF	TGCGCCAGCAAATCGGGACAGGCGAACACTGAAGCTTTCTTT
TRBD1	many	TRBV3-1	TRBJ2-3	CASSQGGGSDTQYF	TGTGCCAGCAGCCAAGGAGGGGGCTCAGATACGCAGTATTTT
.	many	TRBV5-1	TRBJ1-1	CASSLDFTNTEAFF	TGCGCCAGCAGCTTGGATTTCACGAACACTGAAGCTTTCTTT
TRBD2	many	TRBV5-1	TRBJ2-1	CASSLDPGGANEQFF	TGCGCCAGCAGCTTGGATCCGGGAGGGGCCAATGAGCAGTTCTTC
TRBD1	.	TRBV14	TRBJ2-7	CASSQMGTATYEQYF	TGTGCCAGCAGCCAAATGGGGACAGCCACCTACGAGCAGTACTTC
TRBD2	many	TRBV28	TRBJ2-1	CASSLLAGPYNEQFF	TGTGCCAGCAGTTTATTAGCGGGCCCTTACAATGAGCAGTTCTTC
.	.	TRBV30	TRBJ1-1	CAWRTRTGEAFF	TGTGCCTGGAGAACCCGCACAGGGGAAGCTTTCTTT
TRBD1	many	TRBV28	TRBJ1-5	CASSKDRVQPQHF	TGTGCCAGCAGTAAAGACAGGGTTCAGCCCCAGCATTTT
TRBD1	many	TRBV23-1	TRBJ1-5	CASVAGTVYQPQHF	TGCGCCAGCGTGGCCGGGACAGTATATCAGCCCCAGCATTTT
.	many	TRBV10-3	TRBJ2-5	CAISEGGETQYF	TGTGCCATCAGTGAGGGGGGGGAGACCCAGTACTTC
TRBD2	many	TRBV11-1	TRBJ2-3	CASSEGLAIDTQYF	TGTGCCAGCAGCGAGGGACTAGCAATAGATACGCAGTATTTT
TRBD1	many	TRBV13	TRBJ1-1	CASSRGQGANTEAFF	TGTGCCAGCAGCCGGGGTCAGGGGGCTAACACTGAAGCTTTCTTT
.	many	TRBV20-1	TRBJ1-5	CSAREDTPEPQHF	TGCAGTGCTAGAGAGGACACTCCCGAACCCCAGCATTTT
.	.	TRBV6-5	TRBJ2-3	CASSYEPPSTDTQYF	TGTGCCAGCAGTTACGAGCCTCCTAGCACAGATACGCAGTATTTT
TRBD1	few	TRBV20-1	TRBJ2-7	CSAPGTGVTHEQYF	TGCAGTGCTCCCGGGACAGGGGTAACCCACGAGCAGTACTTC
TRBD1	many	TRBV27	TRBJ2-7	CASTRTGNFNEQYF	TGTGCCAGCACCCGGACAGGGAATTTCAACGAGCAGTACTTC
.	many	TRBV7-9	TRBJ2-3	CASSYTDTQYF	TGTGCCAGCAGCTACACAGATACGCAGTATTTT
TRBD1	many	TRBV24-1	TRBJ1-6	CATRGTGDDSPLHF	TGTGCCACCAGAGGGACAGGGGATGATTCACCCCTCCACTTT
TRBD1	many	TRBV20-1	TRBJ1-2	CSASPRGRLTNYGYTF	TGCAGTGCTAGCCCCAGGGGGCGCCTTACAAACTATGGCTACACCTTC
.	many	TRBV2	TRBJ2-7	CASSEAPGEYEQYF	TGTGCCAGCAGTGAAGCCCCAGGGGAATACGAGCAGTACTTC